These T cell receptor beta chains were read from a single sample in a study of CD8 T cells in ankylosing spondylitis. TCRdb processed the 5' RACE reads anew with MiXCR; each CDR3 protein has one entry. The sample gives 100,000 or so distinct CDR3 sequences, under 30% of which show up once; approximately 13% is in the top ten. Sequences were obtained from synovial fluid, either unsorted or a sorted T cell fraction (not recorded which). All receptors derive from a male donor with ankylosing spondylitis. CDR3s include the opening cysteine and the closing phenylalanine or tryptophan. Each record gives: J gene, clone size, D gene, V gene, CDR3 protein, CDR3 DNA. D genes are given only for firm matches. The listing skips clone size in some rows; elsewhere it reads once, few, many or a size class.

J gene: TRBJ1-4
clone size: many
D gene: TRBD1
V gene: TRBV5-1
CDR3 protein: CASSLKTGTENEKLFF
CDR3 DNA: TGCGCCAGCAGCCTAAAAACCGGGACAGAGAATGAAAAACTGTTTTTT

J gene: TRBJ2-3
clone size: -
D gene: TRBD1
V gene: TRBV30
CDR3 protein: CAWSRTGGYGTDTQYF
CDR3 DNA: TGTGCCTGGAGTCGGACAGGGGGGTACGGCACAGATACGCAGTATTTT

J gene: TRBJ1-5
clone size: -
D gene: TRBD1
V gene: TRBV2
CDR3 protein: CASSDSGQGLGNQPQHF
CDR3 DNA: TGTGCCAGCAGTGATTCCGGACAGGGGTTGGGCAATCAGCCCCAGCATTTT

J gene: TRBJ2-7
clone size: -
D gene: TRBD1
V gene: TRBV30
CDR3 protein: CACGTGGIYEQYF
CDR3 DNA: TGTGCCTGCGGGACAGGGGGCATCTACGAGCAGTACTTC

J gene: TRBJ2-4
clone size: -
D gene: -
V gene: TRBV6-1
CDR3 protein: CASNPPFFRLNIQYF
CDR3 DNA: TGTGCCAGCAATCCGCCTTTCTTTCGTTTGAACATTCAGTACTTC

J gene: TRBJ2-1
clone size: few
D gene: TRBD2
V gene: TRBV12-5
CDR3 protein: CASGLTRMGGGSYNEQFF
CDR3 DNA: TGTGCTAGTGGTTTGACCCGCATGGGGGGAGGGTCCTACAATGAGCAGTTCTTC

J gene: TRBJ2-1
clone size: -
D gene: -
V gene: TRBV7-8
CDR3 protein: CASSPREGSAYNEQFF
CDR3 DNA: TGTGCCAGCAGCCCGAGGGAAGGTAGCGCCTACAATGAGCAGTTCTTC

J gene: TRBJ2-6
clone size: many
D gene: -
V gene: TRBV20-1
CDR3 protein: CSARVGLGANVLTF
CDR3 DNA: TGCAGTGCTAGGGTGGGTCTGGGGGCCAACGTCCTGACTTTC

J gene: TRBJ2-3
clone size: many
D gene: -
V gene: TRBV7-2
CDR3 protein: CASSLGPTDTQYF
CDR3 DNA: TGTGCCAGCAGCTTGGGGCCCACAGATACGCAGTATTTT

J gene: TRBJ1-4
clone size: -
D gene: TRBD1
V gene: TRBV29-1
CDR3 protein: CSVTGTGNEKLFF
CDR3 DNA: TGCAGTGTGACCGGGACAGGGAATGAAAAACTGTTTTTT

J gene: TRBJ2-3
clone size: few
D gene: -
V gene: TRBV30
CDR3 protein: CAWSPRFIADSTDTQYF
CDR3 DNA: TGTGCCTGGAGTCCCCGGTTCATAGCGGATAGCACAGATACGCAGTATTTT

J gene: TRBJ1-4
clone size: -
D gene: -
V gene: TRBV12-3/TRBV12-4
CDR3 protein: CASSGPETGDEKLFF
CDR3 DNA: TGTGCCAGCAGTGGGCCCGAAACCGGGGATGAAAAACTGTTTTTT

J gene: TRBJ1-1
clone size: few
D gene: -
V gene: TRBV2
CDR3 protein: CASSRDGHYTEAFF
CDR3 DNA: TGTGCCAGCAGCCGGGACGGACATTACACTGAAGCTTTCTTT

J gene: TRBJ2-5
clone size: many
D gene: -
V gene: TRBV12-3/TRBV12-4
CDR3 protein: CASSLGFQETQYF
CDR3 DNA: TGTGCCAGCAGTTTAGGGTTCCAAGAGACCCAGTACTTC

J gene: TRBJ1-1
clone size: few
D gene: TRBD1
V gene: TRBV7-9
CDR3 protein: CASSRQGRNTEAFF
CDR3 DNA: TGTGCCAGCAGCCGACAGGGGCGGAACACTGAAGCTTTCTTT

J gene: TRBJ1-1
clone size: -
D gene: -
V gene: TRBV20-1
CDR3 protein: CSAREGGREAFF
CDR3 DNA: TGCAGTGCTAGAGAGGGGGGCCGTGAAGCTTTCTTT

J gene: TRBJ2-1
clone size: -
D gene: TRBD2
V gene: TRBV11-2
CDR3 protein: CASSLAVRTSGNNEQFF
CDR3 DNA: TGTGCCAGCAGCTTAGCAGTCAGGACTAGCGGGAACAATGAGCAGTTCTTC

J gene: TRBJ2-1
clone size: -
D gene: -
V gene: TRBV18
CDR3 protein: CASSPGTGRRSYNEQFF
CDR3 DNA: TGTGCCAGCTCCCCTGGGACGGGGCGTCGGTCCTACAATGAGCAGTTCTTC

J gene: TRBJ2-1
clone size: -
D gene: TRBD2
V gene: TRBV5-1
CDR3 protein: CASRGSSGGDEQFF
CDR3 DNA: TGCGCCAGCAGGGGCTCTAGCGGAGGGGATGAGCAGTTCTTC

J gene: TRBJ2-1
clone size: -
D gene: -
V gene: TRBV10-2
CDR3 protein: CASTDSYNEQFF
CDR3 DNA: TGCGCCAGCACCGATTCATACAATGAGCAGTTCTTC

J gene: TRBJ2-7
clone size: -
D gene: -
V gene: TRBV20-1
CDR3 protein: CSASRLGEQYF
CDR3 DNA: TGCAGTGCTAGCCGCTTGGGCGAGCAGTACTTC

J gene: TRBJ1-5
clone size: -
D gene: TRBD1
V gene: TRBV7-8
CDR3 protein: CASSVEVGDRTNQPQHF
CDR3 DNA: TGTGCCAGCAGCGTCGAGGTTGGGGACAGGACCAATCAGCCCCAGCATTTT

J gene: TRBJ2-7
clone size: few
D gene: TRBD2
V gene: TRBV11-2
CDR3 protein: CASSQGLAGVGLYEQYF
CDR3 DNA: TGTGCCAGCAGCCAGGGACTAGCGGGAGTAGGATTGTACGAGCAGTACTTC

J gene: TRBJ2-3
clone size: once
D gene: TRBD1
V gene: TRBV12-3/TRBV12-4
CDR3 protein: CASSATGYTDTQYF
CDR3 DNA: TGTGCCAGCAGTGCGACAGGGTACACAGATACGCAGTATTTT

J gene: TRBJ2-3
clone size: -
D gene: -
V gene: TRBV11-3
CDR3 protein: CASSLGHQTDTQYF
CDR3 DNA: TGTGCCAGCAGCTTAGGGCACCAGACGGATACGCAGTATTTT

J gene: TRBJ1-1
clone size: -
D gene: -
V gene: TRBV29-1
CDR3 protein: CSVGGRTRTEAFF
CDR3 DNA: TGCAGCGTTGGAGGCAGAACGAGGACTGAAGCTTTCTTT

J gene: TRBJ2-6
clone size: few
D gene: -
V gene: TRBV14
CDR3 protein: CASSHLSGANVLTF
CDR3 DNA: TGTGCCAGCAGCCATCTCTCTGGGGCCAACGTCCTGACTTTC

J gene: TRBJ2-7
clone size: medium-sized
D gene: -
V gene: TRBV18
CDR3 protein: CASSDGMSEQYF
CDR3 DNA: TGTGCCAGCTCAGATGGGATGAGCGAGCAGTACTTC

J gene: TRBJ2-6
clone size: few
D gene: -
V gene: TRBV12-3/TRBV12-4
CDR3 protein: CASSQGHYSGANVLTF
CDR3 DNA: TGTGCCAGCAGTCAGGGACATTACTCTGGGGCCAACGTCCTGACTTTC

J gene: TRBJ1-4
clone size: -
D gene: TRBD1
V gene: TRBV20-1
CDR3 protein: CSARRWGQGVEGEKLFF
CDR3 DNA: TGCAGTGCTAGACGTTGGGGACAGGGGGTGGAAGGTGAAAAACTGTTTTTT

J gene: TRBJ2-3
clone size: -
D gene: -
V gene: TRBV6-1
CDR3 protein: CASKLTGPGDTQYF
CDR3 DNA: TGTGCCAGCAAACTAACCGGGCCTGGGGATACGCAGTATTTT